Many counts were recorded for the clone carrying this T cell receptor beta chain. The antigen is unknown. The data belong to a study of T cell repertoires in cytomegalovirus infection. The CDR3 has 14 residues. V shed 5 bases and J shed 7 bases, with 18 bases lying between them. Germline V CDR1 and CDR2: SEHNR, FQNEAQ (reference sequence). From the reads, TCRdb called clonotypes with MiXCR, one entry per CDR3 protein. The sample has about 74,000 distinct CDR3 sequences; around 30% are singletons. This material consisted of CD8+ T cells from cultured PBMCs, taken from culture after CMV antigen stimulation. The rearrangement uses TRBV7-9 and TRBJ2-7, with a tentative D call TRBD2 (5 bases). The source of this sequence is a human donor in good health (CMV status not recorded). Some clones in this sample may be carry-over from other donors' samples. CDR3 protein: CASSPKTPSGEQYF. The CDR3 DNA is TGTGCCAGCAGCCCTAAGACCCCCTCGGGAGAGCAGTACTTC. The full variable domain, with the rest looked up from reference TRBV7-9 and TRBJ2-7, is DTGVSQNPRHKITKRGQNVTFRCDPISEHNRLYWYRQTLGQGPEFLTYFQNEAQLEKSRLLSDRFSAERPKGSFSTLEIQRTEQGDSAMYLCASSPKTPSGEQYFGPGTRLTVT.